The present TCR beta chain was sequenced within a study of cytotoxic CD8 clonotypes in ibrutinib-treated CLL. Background on the study: Among the patients, fewer than twelve presented as relapsed/refractory and fewer than 16 as treatment-naive; 17 to 18 showed unmutated IGHV. Study-wide findings and caveats: Sustained-remission patients were sampled at different times than progressing patients were. Baseline clonality, above age-matched healthy donor levels, tracked circulating CD8+ T-cell counts. There were few public clonotypes, and on treatment they contracted or stayed stable.

Using immunoSEQ multiplex PCR, the repertoire was profiled, and TCRdb retains in-frame clones only, with some absent. The sample has approximately 160,000 clones; approximately 91% are singletons. The V end lost 6 bases, the J end lost 4 bases, and 14 bases lay between the germline ends. This CDR3 comprises 15 residues. The germline gives CDR1 SGHTS, CDR2 YDEGEE. In regard to this clone: Its antigen is unidentified.

The source material was PBMCs, sampled at disease progression, from a patient treated with ibrutinib. The chain carries TRBV5-8 and TRBJ2-6, with D perhaps TRBD2 (6 bases). This TCR came from a human donor with chronic lymphocytic leukemia. The chain's CDR3 is CASNILAAGANVLTF. The CDR3 DNA follows: TGTGCCAGCAACATACTAGCAGCCGGGGCCAACGTCCTGACTTTC.